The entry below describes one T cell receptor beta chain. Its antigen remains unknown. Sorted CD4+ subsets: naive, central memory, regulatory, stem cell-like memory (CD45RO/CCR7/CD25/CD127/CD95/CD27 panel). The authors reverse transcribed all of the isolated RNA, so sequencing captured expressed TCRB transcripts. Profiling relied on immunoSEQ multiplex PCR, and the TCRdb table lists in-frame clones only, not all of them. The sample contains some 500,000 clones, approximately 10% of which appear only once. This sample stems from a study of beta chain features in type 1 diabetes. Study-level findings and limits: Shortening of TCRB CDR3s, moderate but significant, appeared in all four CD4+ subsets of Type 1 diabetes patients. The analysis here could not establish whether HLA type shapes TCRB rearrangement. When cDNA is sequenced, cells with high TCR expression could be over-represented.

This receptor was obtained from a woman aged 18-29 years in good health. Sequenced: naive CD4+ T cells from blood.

CDR3 amino acids: CASSLRRQQTNYGYTF. The CDR3 DNA sequence: TGTGCCAGCAGTTTACGCCGACAGCAGACTAACTATGGCTACACCTTC. The rearrangement uses TRBV27 and TRBJ1-2; D may be TRBD1 (5 bases). Trimming left V 2 bases short and J 0 bases short, with 13 bases between. Germline V gives CDR1 MNHEY, CDR2 SMNVEV (reference sequence). CDR3 size: 16 residues.